The T cell receptor (beta chain) under discussion was sequenced for a study of control samples from healthy donors and cancer patients. Assay used: immunoSEQ multiplex PCR; TCRdb lists only in-frame clones, some missing. The table shows around 150,000 clones, with 88% occurring only once. Sequenced: blood. The clonotype was recovered from a young man in good health.

CDR3 sequence reads: CASSQDRLRSGNTIYF. DNA for the CDR3: TGCGCCAGCAGCCAAGATCGGCTGCGCTCTGGAAACACCATATATTTT. This chain joins TRBV4-3 and TRBJ1-3; D not certain. The V and J ends lost 0 bases and 0 bases respectively, with 9 bases between them. Germline assignment: CDR1 LGHNA and CDR2 YSLEER. This CDR3 is 16 amino acids long.